The 8 T cell receptor beta chains listed next were all sequenced from one sample in a study of metastatic and nonmetastatic thyroid tumors. TCRdb reassembled clones from the PCR reads with MiXCR. This repertoire shows roughly 89,000 clones, about an eighth found once; its top ten account for over 7%. No patient received treatment before thyroid surgery. The sequencing sample was made of tumor tissue. These receptors all stem from a female donor with papillary thyroid cancer or a benign thyroid nodule (not recorded which). Some clones in this sample may be carry-over from other donors' samples.

Many counts were recorded for this clone. The CDR3 protein is CSARDRAFYSYTF. CDR3 coding DNA: TGCAGTGCCCGGGACAGGGCCTTTTATAGCTACACCTTC. This chain uses TRBV20-1 with TRBJ1-2; 9 bases are a match to TRBD1. Germline V gene lookup returns CDR1 DFQATT and CDR2 SNEGSKA (reference sequence). The CDR3 extends over 13 amino acids. Trimming took 6 bases from V and 9 from J; bases not matched to a gene: 11.

A note on this clone: A much larger clone lies a single base off, so this may be a read error. The V gene is TRBV19, the J gene TRBJ1-1; D not resolved. This CDR3 region has 13 residues. Germline V gives CDR1 LNHDA, CDR2 SQIVND (reference sequence). The DNA for the CDR3 is TGTGCCAGTAGTCCCACCAGGAACACTGAAGCTTTATTT. This encodes CASSPTRNTEALF.

This clone has a count of ten or more. The sample holds other DNA sequences that translate to the same CDR3. The chain uses TRBV28 and TRBJ1-5, with D unresolved. Germline assignment: CDR1 MDHEN and CDR2 SYDVKM. There are 16 residues in the CDR3. V lost 7 bases to trimming and J lost 0 bases, with 16 bases between them. The CDR3, as DNA: TGTGCCAGCACTTCTCGCAGCTTTTATAGCAATCAGCCCCAGCATTTT. This codes for CASTSRSFYSNQPQHF.

This clone was recorded many times. The gene calls are TRBV7-9 and TRBJ2-1, with 10 positions matching TRBD1. Germline assignment: CDR1 SEHNR and CDR2 FQNEAQ (reference sequence). Trimming took 5 bases from V and 5 from J; bases not matched to a gene: 12. This CDR3 region has 17 residues. This chain's CDR3 is CASSLGTRQGAHNEQFF. The CDR3, as DNA: TGTGCCAGCAGCCTGGGGACCCGACAGGGGGCGCACAATGAGCAGTTCTTC.

This clone was counted ten times or more. The chain employs TRBV12-3 or TRBV12-4 and TRBJ1-1; D might be TRBD1 (6 bases). The CDR3 is 13 residues long. Trimming removed 3 bases at V and 6 bases at J, with 11 bases between. This chain's CDR3 is CASSFSRGAEAFF. The CDR3, as DNA: TGTGCCAGCAGTTTCAGCAGGGGCGCTGAAGCTTTCTTT.

This clone came up a few times. Since a much larger clone is just one base distant, this may be a read error. The chain has TRBV9 and TRBJ2-7; D perhaps matches TRBD1 (6 bases). Between the trimmed V and J ends, which lost 5 bases and 3 bases, there was a span of 15 bases. Per the germline V gene, CDR1 is SGDLS and CDR2 is YYNGEE. CDR3 length equals 14 residues. The CDR3 loop reads CASSTGTMSYEQYF. The DNA of the CDR3 is TGTGCCAGCAGTACCGGGACAATGAGCTACGAGCAGTACTTC.

The sample holds many counts of this clone. This chain uses TRBV6-2 or TRBV6-3 with TRBJ2-3, with TRBD2 matching 11 bases. With 6 bases clipped from V and 6 bases from J, the junction kept 11 bases outside the gene matches. The CDR3 has 16 residues. CDR1 is MNHEY, CDR2 SVGEGT, per germline. DNA for the CDR3: TGTGCCAGCAGAAATAGCGGGAGGGTCGCTGGGGATACGCAGTATTTT. This encodes CASRNSGRVAGDTQYF.

This clone occurred many times. This sequence joins TRBV6-4 and TRBJ1-1; 7 positions match TRBD1. CDR1 is MRHNA, CDR2 SNTAGT, per germline. The V gene end was trimmed by 7 bases and the J gene end by 3 bases; junction bases not matched to a gene: 8. The CDR3 is made up of 14 amino acids. The CDR3 sequence: CASKLGTGDTEAFF. CDR3 coding DNA: TGTGCCAGCAAATTGGGTACAGGGGACACTGAAGCTTTCTTT.